This TCR beta chain comes out of a study of blood T cell repertoires in COVID-19. Germline V gene data show CDR1 as WNHNN and CDR2 as SYGVQD (reference sequence). V gave up 1 base and J gave up 0 bases, with 22 bases separating them. This CDR3 is built from 20 residues. The table came from immunoSEQ multiplex PCR; TCRdb's copy has only in-frame clones and leaves some out. Of around 200,000 clones in the sample, 70% to 85% are singletons; the top ten hold approximately 13%. The chain employs TRBV10-1 and TRBJ2-4; D possibly corresponds to TRBD1 (6 bases). The TCR sequence derives from a woman aged 50 to 65 with acute or convalescent COVID-19. Material: peripheral blood. CDR3 protein: CASSECRTAEVLLAKNIQYF. Here the CDR3 DNA reads TGCGCCAGCAGTGAGTGCCGGACAGCCGAGGTCCTACTAGCCAAAAACATTCAGTACTTC.